This T cell receptor (beta chain) emerged from a study of T-cell memory formation after mild COVID-19. Study results and limitations: CD4/CD8 balance held among clones contracting day 15 to 85, and later expanders leaned CD4+.

5'RACE primed at constant segments yielded TCR alpha and TCR beta cDNA libraries bearing sample barcodes and UMIs. TCRdb reanalysed the 5' RACE reads using MiXCR and keeps one entry per CDR3 protein. The data show under 250,000 distinct CDR3 sequences, around 9.5% seen once. The CDR3 is 14 amino acids. V shed 1 base and J shed 6 bases, with 12 bases lying between them. Germline CDR1 reads SGHTA; CDR2 reads FQGNSA. Comments on this clonotype: Its specificity is unknown.

The sample taken for sequencing was PBMCs or a T cell subset sorted from them (not recorded which). V and J are TRBV7-2 and TRBJ1-2; D remains ambiguous. The source of this sequence is a man younger than 30 who had mild COVID-19 (a few samples of this study predate the infection). Cell type and time point are not known. This chain's CDR3 is CASSLVSGYHGYTF. The CDR3 nucleotides are TGTGCCAGCAGCTTAGTTAGCGGCTACCATGGCTACACCTTC.